The entry that follows covers one T cell receptor (beta chain) sequence. Its antigen is still unknown. Libraries were prepared by immunoSEQ multiplex PCR; TCRdb keeps only in-frame clonotypes and omits some of them. The sample contains 25,000 to 35,000 clones, about 91% of which appear only once. The time point denotes: new active TB diagnosis, blood taken before or within 7 days of starting treatment. Unsorted cryopreserved PBMC were sequenced, averaging roughly 99,000 T cells per clinical donor. This entry belongs to a study of T cells in tuberculosis. The study, taken as a whole, reports: Active tuberculosis patients had shorter CDR3-alpha; the beta difference was nonsignificant.

The length of the CDR3 is 14 residues. Trimming took off 5 bases at V and 1 base at J, with 10 bases between the two ends. Per germline, CDR1 SEHNR and CDR2 FQNEAQ (reference sequence). This sequence was found in an adult with tuberculosis. The chain recombines TRBV7-9 with TRBJ2-3; a weak D match, TRBD1 (6 bases). The sample here was PBMCs, taken at tuberculosis diagnosis. The CDR3 nucleotides read TGTGCCAGCAGCCCCAACAGGGGCACAGATACGCAGTATTTT. Protein product: CASSPNRGTDTQYF.